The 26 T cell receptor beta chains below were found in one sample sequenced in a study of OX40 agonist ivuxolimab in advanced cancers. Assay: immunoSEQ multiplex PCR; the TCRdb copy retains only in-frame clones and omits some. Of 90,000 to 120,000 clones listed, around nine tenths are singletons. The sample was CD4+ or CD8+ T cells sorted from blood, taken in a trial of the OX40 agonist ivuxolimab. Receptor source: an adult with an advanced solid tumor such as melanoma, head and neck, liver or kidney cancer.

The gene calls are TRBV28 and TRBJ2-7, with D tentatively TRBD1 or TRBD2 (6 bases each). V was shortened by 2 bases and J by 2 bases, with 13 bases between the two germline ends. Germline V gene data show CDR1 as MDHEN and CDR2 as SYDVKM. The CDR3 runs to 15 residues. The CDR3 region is CASSLSPGEAYEQYF. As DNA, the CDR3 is TGTGCCAGCAGTTTAAGTCCAGGGGAGGCCTACGAGCAGTACTTC.

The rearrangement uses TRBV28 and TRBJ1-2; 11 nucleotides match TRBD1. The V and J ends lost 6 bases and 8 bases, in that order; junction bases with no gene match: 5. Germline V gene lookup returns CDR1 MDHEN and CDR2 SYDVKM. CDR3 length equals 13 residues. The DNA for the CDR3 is TGTGCCAGCAGAGGACAGGGGGCAGGAGGCTACACCTTC. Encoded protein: CASRGQGAGGYTF.

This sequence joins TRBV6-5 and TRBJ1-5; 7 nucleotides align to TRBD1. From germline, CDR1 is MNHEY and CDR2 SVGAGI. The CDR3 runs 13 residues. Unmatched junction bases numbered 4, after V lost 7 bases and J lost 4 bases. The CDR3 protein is CASTQQGNQPQHF. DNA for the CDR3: TGTGCCAGCACCCAACAGGGGAATCAGCCCCAGCATTTT.

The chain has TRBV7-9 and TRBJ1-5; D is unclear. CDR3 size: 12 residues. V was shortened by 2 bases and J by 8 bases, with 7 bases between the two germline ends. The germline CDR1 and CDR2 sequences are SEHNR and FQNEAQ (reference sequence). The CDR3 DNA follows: TGTGCCAGCAGCTTAAACTTGGAGCCCCAGCATTTT. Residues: CASSLNLEPQHF.

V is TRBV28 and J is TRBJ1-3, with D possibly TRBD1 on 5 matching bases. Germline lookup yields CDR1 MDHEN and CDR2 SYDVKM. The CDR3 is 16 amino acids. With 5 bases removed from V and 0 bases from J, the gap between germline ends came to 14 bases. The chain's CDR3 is CASSPPGLLSGNTIYF. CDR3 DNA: TGTGCCAGCAGTCCTCCGGGACTCCTCTCTGGAAACACCATATATTTT.

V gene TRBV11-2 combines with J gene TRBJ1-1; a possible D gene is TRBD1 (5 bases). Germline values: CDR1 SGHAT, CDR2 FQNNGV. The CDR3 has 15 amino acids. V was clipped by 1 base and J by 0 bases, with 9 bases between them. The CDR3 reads CASSLGRQMNTEAFF. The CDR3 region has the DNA TGTGCCAGCAGCTTAGGGCGACAGATGAACACTGAAGCTTTCTTT.

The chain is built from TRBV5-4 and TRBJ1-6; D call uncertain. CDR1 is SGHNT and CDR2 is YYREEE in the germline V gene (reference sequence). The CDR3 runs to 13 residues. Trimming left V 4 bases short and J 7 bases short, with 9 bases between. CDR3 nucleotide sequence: TGTGCCAGCAGCCAAACAGCGAATTCACCCCTCCACTTT. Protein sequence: CASSQTANSPLHF.

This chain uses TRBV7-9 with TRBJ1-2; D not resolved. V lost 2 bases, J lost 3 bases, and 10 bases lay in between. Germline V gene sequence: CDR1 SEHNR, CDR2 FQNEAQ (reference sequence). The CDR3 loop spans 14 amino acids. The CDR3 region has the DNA TGTGCCAGCAGCTTATCCCAGGATCACTATGGCTACACCTTC. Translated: CASSLSQDHYGYTF.

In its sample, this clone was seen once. This chain's CDR3 is CASSLEGGQGFGYTF. The CDR3 DNA reads as TGTGCCAGCAGCTTAGAAGGTGGACAGGGCTTTGGCTACACCTTC. The V call is TRBV7-2, the J call TRBJ1-2; 8 bases are shared with TRBD1. The CDR3 consists of 15 residues. V lost 1 base to trimming and J lost 7 bases; unmatched junction nucleotides: 8. Per the germline V gene, CDR1 is SGHTA and CDR2 is FQGNSA.

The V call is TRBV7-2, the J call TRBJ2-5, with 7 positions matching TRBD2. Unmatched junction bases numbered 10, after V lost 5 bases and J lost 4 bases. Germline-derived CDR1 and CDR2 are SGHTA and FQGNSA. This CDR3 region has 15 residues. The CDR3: CASSRRGGEGETQYF. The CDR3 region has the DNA TGTGCCAGCAGCCGCCGGGGAGGGGAGGGAGAGACCCAGTACTTC.

The CDR3 loop reads CASRPSGRTSTEAFF. The CDR3 DNA is TGTGCCAGCAGACCTTCGGGACGGACGAGCACTGAAGCTTTCTTT. The gene calls are TRBV6-6 and TRBJ1-1, with D tentatively TRBD1 (5 bases). V shed 6 bases and J shed 4 bases, with 18 bases lying between them. The CDR3 runs 15 residues. Germline-derived CDR1 and CDR2 are MNHNY and SVGAGI (reference sequence).

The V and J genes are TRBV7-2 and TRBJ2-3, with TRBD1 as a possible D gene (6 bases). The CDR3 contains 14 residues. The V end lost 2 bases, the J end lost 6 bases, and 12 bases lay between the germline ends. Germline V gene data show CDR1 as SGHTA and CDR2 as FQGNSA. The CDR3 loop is CASSLQGRSDTQYF. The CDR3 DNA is TGTGCCAGCAGCTTACAGGGGCGTAGCGATACGCAGTATTTT.

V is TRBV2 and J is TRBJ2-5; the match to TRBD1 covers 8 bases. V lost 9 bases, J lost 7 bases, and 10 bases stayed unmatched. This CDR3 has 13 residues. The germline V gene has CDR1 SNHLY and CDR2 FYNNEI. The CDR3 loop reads CASHRDRSPTQYF. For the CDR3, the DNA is TGTGCCAGTCATCGGGACAGGTCGCCGACCCAGTACTTC.

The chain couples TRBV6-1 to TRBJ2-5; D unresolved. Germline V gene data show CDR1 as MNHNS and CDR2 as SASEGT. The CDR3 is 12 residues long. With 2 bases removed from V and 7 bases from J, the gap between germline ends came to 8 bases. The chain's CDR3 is CASSEMGGTQYF. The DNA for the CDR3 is TGTGCCAGCAGTGAAATGGGTGGGACCCAGTACTTC.

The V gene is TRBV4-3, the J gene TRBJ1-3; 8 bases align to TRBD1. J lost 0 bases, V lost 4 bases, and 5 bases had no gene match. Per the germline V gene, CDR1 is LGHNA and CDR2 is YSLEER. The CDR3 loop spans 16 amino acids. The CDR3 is CASSPLTGGSGNTIYF. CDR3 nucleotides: TGCGCCAGCAGCCCCCTAACAGGGGGCTCTGGAAACACCATATATTTT.

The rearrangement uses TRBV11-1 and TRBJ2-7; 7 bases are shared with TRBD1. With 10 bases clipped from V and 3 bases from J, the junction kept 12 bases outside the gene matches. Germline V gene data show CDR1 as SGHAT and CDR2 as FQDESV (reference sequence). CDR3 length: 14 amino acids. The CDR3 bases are TGTGCCACCCGCCCGAGGGGGCATGGCTACGAGCAGTACTTC. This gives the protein CATRPRGHGYEQYF.

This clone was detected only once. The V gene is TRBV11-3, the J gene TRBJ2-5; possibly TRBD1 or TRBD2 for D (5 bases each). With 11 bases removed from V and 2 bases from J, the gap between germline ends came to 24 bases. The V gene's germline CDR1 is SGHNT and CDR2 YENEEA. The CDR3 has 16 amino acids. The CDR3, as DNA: TGTGCCTCGGCAGACCGGGGCCCAAAGCCTCAAGAGACCCAGTACTTC. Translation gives CASADRGPKPQETQYF. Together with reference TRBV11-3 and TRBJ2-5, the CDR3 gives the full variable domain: EAGVVQSPRYKIIEKKQPVAFWCNPISGHNTLYWYLQNLGQGPELLIRYENEEAVDDSQLPKDRFSAERLKGVDSTLKIQPAELGDSAVYLCASADRGPKPQETQYFGPGTRLLVL.

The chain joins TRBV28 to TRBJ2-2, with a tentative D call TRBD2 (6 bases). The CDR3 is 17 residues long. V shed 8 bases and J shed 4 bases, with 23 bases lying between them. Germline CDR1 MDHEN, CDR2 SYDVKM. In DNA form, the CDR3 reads TGTGCCAGCCATGGGGCTACTCAGCGGGCGGGCACCGGGGAGCTGTTTTTT. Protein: CASHGATQRAGTGELFF.

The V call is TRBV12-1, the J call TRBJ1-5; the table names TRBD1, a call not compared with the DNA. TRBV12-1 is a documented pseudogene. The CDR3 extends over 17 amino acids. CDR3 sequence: CASSFVSIAGDNQPQHF. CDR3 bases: TGTGCCAGCAGCTTTGTCTCGATTGCAGGGGATAATCAGCCCCAGCATTTT.

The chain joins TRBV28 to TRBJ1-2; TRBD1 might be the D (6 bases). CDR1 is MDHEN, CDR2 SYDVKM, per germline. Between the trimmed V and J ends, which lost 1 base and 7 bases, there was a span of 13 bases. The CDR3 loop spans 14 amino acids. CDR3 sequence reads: CASSLSGGAGGYTF. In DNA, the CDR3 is TGTGCCAGCAGTTTATCGGGGGGCGCAGGTGGCTACACCTTC.

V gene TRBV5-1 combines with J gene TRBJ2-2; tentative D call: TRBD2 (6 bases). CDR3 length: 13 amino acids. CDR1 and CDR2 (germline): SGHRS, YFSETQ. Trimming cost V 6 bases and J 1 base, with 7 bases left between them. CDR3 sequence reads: CASNSGNTGELFF. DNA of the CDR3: TGCGCCAGCAATAGCGGGAACACCGGGGAGCTGTTTTTT.

The chain's CDR3 is CASSSPAGTDEQYF. The CDR3 DNA sequence: TGTGCCAGCAGTTCTCCGGCAGGGACCGACGAGCAGTACTTC. The V and J genes are TRBV28 and TRBJ2-7; D possibly uses TRBD1 or TRBD2 (5 bases each). There are 14 residues in the CDR3. V lost 4 bases and J 5 bases, leaving 15 bases between the germline ends. CDR1 MDHEN and CDR2 SYDVKM come from the germline V gene.

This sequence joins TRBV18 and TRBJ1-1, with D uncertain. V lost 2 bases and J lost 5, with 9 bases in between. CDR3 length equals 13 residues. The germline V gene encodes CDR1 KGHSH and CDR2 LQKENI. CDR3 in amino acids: CASSPGVRTEAFF. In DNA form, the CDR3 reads TGTGCCAGCTCACCAGGAGTGCGGACTGAAGCTTTCTTT.

The DNA for the CDR3 is TGTGCCAGCACCCTGACCAGGGGGCGCTTGGAGACCCAGTACTTC. Amino acids: CASTLTRGRLETQYF. The chain uses TRBV7-2 and TRBJ2-5, with TRBD1 matching over 8 bases. The V segment lost 7 bases and the J segment 5 bases; nucleotides outside the gene matches: 12. Germline CDR1 and CDR2: SGHTA and FQGNSA. The CDR3 has 15 residues.

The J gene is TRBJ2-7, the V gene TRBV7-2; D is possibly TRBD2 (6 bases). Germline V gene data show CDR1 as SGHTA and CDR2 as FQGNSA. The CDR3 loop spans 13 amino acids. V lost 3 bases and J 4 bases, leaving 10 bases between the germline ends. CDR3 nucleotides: TGTGCCAGCAGCTTCGGGGGTATGTACGAGCAGTACTTC. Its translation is CASSFGGMYEQYF. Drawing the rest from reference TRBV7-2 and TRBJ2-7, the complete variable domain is GAGVSQSPSNKVTEKGKDVELRCDPISGHTALYWYRQSLGQGLEFLIYFQGNSAPDKSGLPSDRFSAERTGGSVSTLTIQRTQQEDSAVYLCASSFGGMYEQYFGPGTRLTVT.

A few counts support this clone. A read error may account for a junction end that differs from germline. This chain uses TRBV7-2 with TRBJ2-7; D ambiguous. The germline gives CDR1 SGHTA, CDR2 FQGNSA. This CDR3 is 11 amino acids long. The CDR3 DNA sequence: TGTGCCAGCAGCATAGCCTACGAGCAGTACTTC. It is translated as CASSIAYEQYF.